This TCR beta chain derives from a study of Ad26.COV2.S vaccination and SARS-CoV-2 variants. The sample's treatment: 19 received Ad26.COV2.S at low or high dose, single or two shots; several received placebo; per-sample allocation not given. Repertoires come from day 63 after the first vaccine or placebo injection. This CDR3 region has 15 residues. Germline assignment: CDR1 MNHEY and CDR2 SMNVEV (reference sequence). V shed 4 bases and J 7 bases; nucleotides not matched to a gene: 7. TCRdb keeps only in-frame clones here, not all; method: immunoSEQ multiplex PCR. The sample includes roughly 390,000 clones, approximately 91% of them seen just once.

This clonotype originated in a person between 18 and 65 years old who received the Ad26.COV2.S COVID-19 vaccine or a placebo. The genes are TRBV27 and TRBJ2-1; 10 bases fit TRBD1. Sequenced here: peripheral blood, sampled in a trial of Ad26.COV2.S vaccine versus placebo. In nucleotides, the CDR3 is TGTGCCAGCAGTTCCCGACAGGGGGCTGGGAATGAGCAGTTCTTC. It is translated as CASSSRQGAGNEQFF.